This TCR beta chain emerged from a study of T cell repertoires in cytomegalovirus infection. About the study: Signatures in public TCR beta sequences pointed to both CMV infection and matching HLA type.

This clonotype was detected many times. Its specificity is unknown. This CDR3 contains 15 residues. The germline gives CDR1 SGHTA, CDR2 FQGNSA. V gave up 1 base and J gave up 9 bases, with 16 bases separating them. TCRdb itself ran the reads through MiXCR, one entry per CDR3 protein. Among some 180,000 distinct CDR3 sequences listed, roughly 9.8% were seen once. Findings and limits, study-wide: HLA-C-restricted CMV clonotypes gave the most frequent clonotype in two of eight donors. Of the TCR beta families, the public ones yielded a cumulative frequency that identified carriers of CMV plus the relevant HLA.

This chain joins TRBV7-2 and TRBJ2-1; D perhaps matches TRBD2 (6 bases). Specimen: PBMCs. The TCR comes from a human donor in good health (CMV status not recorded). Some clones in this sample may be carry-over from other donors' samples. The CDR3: CASSLGLGVSGEQFF. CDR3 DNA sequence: TGTGCCAGCAGCTTAGGACTAGGCGTCTCCGGTGAGCAGTTCTTC.